The rows below give T cell receptor beta chains drawn from one sample of a study of T cells in Graves' hyperthyroidism and ophthalmopathy. Using its own MiXCR run on the multiplex PCR reads, TCRdb lists one record per CDR3 protein. The table has about 520,000 distinct CDR3 sequences, less than 25% seen once. Sequences were obtained from blood. These receptors came from a man aged 18 to 35 with Graves' hyperthyroidism. Both conserved end residues are part of each CDR3. The order of the fields is D gene, J gene, clone size, V gene, CDR3 DNA, CDR3 protein. D genes are given only for firm matches. Size values are once, few and many counts, or a class for expanded clones, and some rows have none.

d_call: NA
j_call: TRBJ1-1
clone_size: many
v_call: TRBV29-1
cdr3_nt: TGCAGCGTTGGGGGTAGTGCTGAAGCTTTCTTT
cdr3_aa: CSVGGSAEAFF

d_call: NA
j_call: TRBJ2-7
clone_size: few
v_call: TRBV9
cdr3_nt: TGTGCCAGCAGCGCGACTGGACAGCTCTCCTACGAGCAGTACTTC
cdr3_aa: CASSATGQLSYEQYF

d_call: NA
j_call: TRBJ2-7
clone_size: many
v_call: TRBV3-1
cdr3_nt: TGTGCCAGCAGCCAAGAACAGGGACACCTCTCCTACGAGCAGTACTTC
cdr3_aa: CASSQEQGHLSYEQYF

d_call: NA
j_call: TRBJ1-5
clone_size: few
v_call: TRBV4-2
cdr3_nt: TGTGCCAGCAGCCAAGATCCAGGGCTCGGTCAGCCCCAGCATTTT
cdr3_aa: CASSQDPGLGQPQHF

d_call: NA
j_call: TRBJ1-1
clone_size: many
v_call: TRBV10-1
cdr3_nt: TGCGCCAGCAGTGAGTCTTGGGGCACTGAAGCTTTCTTT
cdr3_aa: CASSESWGTEAFF

d_call: NA
j_call: TRBJ2-7
clone_size: NA
v_call: TRBV29-1
cdr3_nt: TGCAGCGTTCAGGGAATCTCCTACGAGCAGTACTTC
cdr3_aa: CSVQGISYEQYF

d_call: TRBD1
j_call: TRBJ2-5
clone_size: many
v_call: TRBV2
cdr3_nt: TGTGCCAGCAGGATAAAGACAGGGCAAGAGACCCAGTACTTC
cdr3_aa: CASRIKTGQETQYF

d_call: TRBD1
j_call: TRBJ1-5
clone_size: many
v_call: TRBV12-5
cdr3_nt: TGTGCTAGTGCCCCACAGGGGGCGAAACAGCCCCAGCATTTT
cdr3_aa: CASAPQGAKQPQHF

d_call: NA
j_call: TRBJ1-5
clone_size: NA
v_call: TRBV2
cdr3_nt: TGTGCCGGCCAACTGGGATTTGGGCAGCCCCAGCATTTT
cdr3_aa: CAGQLGFGQPQHF

d_call: NA
j_call: TRBJ1-2
clone_size: NA
v_call: TRBV18
cdr3_nt: TGTGCCAGCTCACCCAGAGAGGAGCAGGGACTTGGCTACACCTTC
cdr3_aa: CASSPREEQGLGYTF

d_call: NA
j_call: TRBJ1-1
clone_size: few
v_call: TRBV6-2/TRBV6-3
cdr3_nt: TGTGCCAGCAGTTTCCCGACAGGATTGGGTGAAGCTTTCTTT
cdr3_aa: CASSFPTGLGEAFF

d_call: NA
j_call: TRBJ2-7
clone_size: many
v_call: TRBV28
cdr3_nt: TGTGCCAGCAGGGTGTGGGGCAGTTATGCCTACGAGCAGTACTTC
cdr3_aa: CASRVWGSYAYEQYF

d_call: TRBD2
j_call: TRBJ2-5
clone_size: NA
v_call: TRBV28
cdr3_nt: TGTGCCAGCAGCTACCTTATGGGAGGGGAGACCCAGTACTTC
cdr3_aa: CASSYLMGGETQYF

d_call: TRBD1
j_call: TRBJ1-1
clone_size: many
v_call: TRBV2
cdr3_nt: TGTGCCAGCAGTGAAGGTCCCGGGACAGGGTTCGCTGAAGCTTTCTTT
cdr3_aa: CASSEGPGTGFAEAFF

d_call: TRBD2
j_call: TRBJ2-5
clone_size: NA
v_call: TRBV3-1
cdr3_nt: TGTGCCAGCAGCGATACAGGACTAGCGGGGCAAGAGACCCAGTACTTC
cdr3_aa: CASSDTGLAGQETQYF

d_call: NA
j_call: TRBJ2-5
clone_size: NA
v_call: TRBV10-3
cdr3_nt: TGTGCCATCAGTGGTTCGTTCGACAGCCTCCAAGAGACCCAGTACTTC
cdr3_aa: CAISGSFDSLQETQYF

d_call: NA
j_call: TRBJ1-3
clone_size: few
v_call: TRBV7-8
cdr3_nt: TGTGCCAGCAGCTTAGTCGGGGGGATCTCTGGAAACACCATATATTTT
cdr3_aa: CASSLVGGISGNTIYF

d_call: NA
j_call: TRBJ1-1
clone_size: few
v_call: TRBV11-1
cdr3_nt: TGTGCCAGCAGCTTAGGGGAGTATGAAGCTTTCTTT
cdr3_aa: CASSLGEYEAFF

d_call: NA
j_call: TRBJ1-5
clone_size: many
v_call: TRBV28
cdr3_nt: TGTGCCAGTCTTGGCGGTTCGTATAGCAATCAGCCCCAGCATTTT
cdr3_aa: CASLGGSYSNQPQHF

d_call: NA
j_call: TRBJ1-1
clone_size: many
v_call: TRBV7-2
cdr3_nt: TGTGCCAGCAGGCCCGGACAGAGTAACACTGAAGCTTTCTTT
cdr3_aa: CASRPGQSNTEAFF

d_call: NA
j_call: TRBJ1-5
clone_size: NA
v_call: TRBV27
cdr3_nt: TGTGCCAGCGGCCTACAGGGAGTCAATCAGCCCCAGCATTTT
cdr3_aa: CASGLQGVNQPQHF

d_call: TRBD1
j_call: TRBJ1-5
clone_size: few
v_call: TRBV30
cdr3_nt: TGTGCCTGGCGGACAGGGAAGAATCAGCCCCAGCATTTT
cdr3_aa: CAWRTGKNQPQHF

d_call: TRBD2
j_call: TRBJ2-5
clone_size: many
v_call: TRBV12-3/TRBV12-4
cdr3_nt: TGTGCCAGCAGTTCCCTCCCGGGAGCGGGGGGGGGGGAGACCCAGTACTTC
cdr3_aa: CASSSLPGAGGGETQYF

d_call: TRBD2
j_call: TRBJ2-2
clone_size: NA
v_call: TRBV5-1
cdr3_nt: TGCGCCAGCAGCTTGGAGGGGACTAGAGGCGGGGAGCTGTTTTTT
cdr3_aa: CASSLEGTRGGELFF

d_call: NA
j_call: TRBJ2-3
clone_size: many
v_call: TRBV29-1
cdr3_nt: TGCAGCGTACGAGGGGGGGGCACAGATACGCAGTATTTT
cdr3_aa: CSVRGGGTDTQYF

d_call: TRBD1
j_call: TRBJ2-7
clone_size: many
v_call: TRBV19
cdr3_nt: TGTGCCAGTAGTCCGGGACAGAGGTCGTCCGAGCAGTACTTC
cdr3_aa: CASSPGQRSSEQYF

d_call: NA
j_call: TRBJ2-7
clone_size: many
v_call: TRBV12-3/TRBV12-4
cdr3_nt: TGTGCCAGCAGTTTACGTGTGGGATACGAGCAGTACTTC
cdr3_aa: CASSLRVGYEQYF

d_call: NA
j_call: TRBJ1-3
clone_size: NA
v_call: TRBV3-1
cdr3_nt: TGTGCCAGCAGCCAAGGGTCTCAGGACACCTACTCTGGAAACACCATATATTTT
cdr3_aa: CASSQGSQDTYSGNTIYF

d_call: NA
j_call: TRBJ2-7
clone_size: many
v_call: TRBV6-5
cdr3_nt: TGTGCCAGCAGTTACACCTTGCCGGAGGCCAACGAGCAGTACTTC
cdr3_aa: CASSYTLPEANEQYF

d_call: TRBD1
j_call: TRBJ1-2
clone_size: many
v_call: TRBV12-3/TRBV12-4
cdr3_nt: TGTGCCAGCAAACTAGGGGGCCACTATGGCTACACCTTC
cdr3_aa: CASKLGGHYGYTF

d_call: TRBD1
j_call: TRBJ1-2
clone_size: many
v_call: TRBV15
cdr3_nt: TGTGCCACCAGCAGAGACCCTACAGGGGGCTTTGGCTACACCTTC
cdr3_aa: CATSRDPTGGFGYTF